These 16 T cell receptor beta chains came from one sample sequenced in a study of blood T cell repertoires in COVID-19. Some clones are missing from TCRdb's copy, which holds only in-frame ones; the method was immunoSEQ multiplex PCR. The sample includes around 120,000 clones, roughly 90% seen only once; the top ten take approximately 7.7%. Sequencing used peripheral blood. These receptors all stem from a human donor in a cohort sampled during active COVID-19.

The chain links TRBV24-1 to TRBJ1-5, with 9 bases matching TRBD1. The CDR3 length is 15 residues. Germline V gene data show CDR1 as KGHDR and CDR2 as SFDVKD. Trimming cost V 5 bases and J 3 bases; bases outside gene matches: 4. As DNA, the CDR3 is TGTGCCACCAGTGGGGACAGGGACGCCAATCAGCCCCAGCATTTT. Translated: CATSGDRDANQPQHF.

The chain joins TRBV27 to TRBJ1-3, with unresolved D. Trimming took 4 bases from V and 2 from J, leaving 9 bases between them. This CDR3 is 14 amino acids long. The V gene's germline CDR1 is MNHEY and CDR2 SMNVEV (reference sequence). The CDR3 spells CASSSRLAGNTIYF. In DNA, the CDR3 is TGTGCCAGCAGTTCCCGGTTAGCTGGAAACACCATATATTTT.

This clone was picked up one time. CDR3 loop: CASSFLTGTSSSYEQYF. The DNA of the CDR3 is TGCGCCAGCAGCTTCCTCACCGGGACTAGCAGCTCCTACGAGCAGTACTTC. The rearrangement joins TRBV5-1 to TRBJ2-7, with TRBD2 identical over 9 bases. CDR1 is SGHRS, CDR2 YFSETQ, per germline. V dropped 2 bases and J dropped 0; count of bases not matched to a gene: 9. CDR3 size: 17 residues.

This clone was counted between two and nine times. The chain employs TRBV19 and TRBJ2-1; possibly TRBD1 for D (5 bases). This CDR3 has 14 amino acids. The V gene's germline CDR1 is LNHDA and CDR2 SQIVND (reference sequence). The V end was cut by 2 bases, the J end by 3 bases, with 8 bases between. CDR3 sequence reads: CASSIQGRYNEQFF. The CDR3 coding sequence is TGTGCCAGTAGTATACAGGGCCGCTACAATGAGCAGTTCTTC. The variable domain in full, completed from reference TRBV19 and TRBJ2-1, reads DGGITQSPKYLFRKEGQNVTLSCEQNLNHDAMYWYRQDPGQGLRLIYYSQIVNDFQKGDIAEGYSVSREKKESFPLTVTSAQKNPTAFYLCASSIQGRYNEQFFGPGTRLTVL.

The genes are TRBV2 and TRBJ2-2; TRBD2 matches at 8 bases. Germline loops: CDR1 SNHLY, CDR2 FYNNEI. V was pared by 4 bases and J by 6 bases, with 7 bases of the junction left unmatched. The CDR3 loop spans 15 amino acids. The chain's CDR3 is CASSARREAPGELFF. The CDR3, as DNA: TGTGCCAGCAGTGCCCGGCGGGAGGCCCCCGGGGAGCTGTTTTTT.

This chain connects TRBV5-1 to TRBJ2-5, with TRBD1 matching 8 bases. The length of the CDR3 is 15 residues. With 4 bases clipped from V and 5 bases from J, the junction kept 10 bases outside the gene matches. Germline loops: CDR1 SGHRS, CDR2 YFSETQ. In DNA form, the CDR3 reads TGCGCCAGCAGCCGACAGGGGAGTTTCAGGGAGACCCAGTACTTC. It codes for CASSRQGSFRETQYF.

The gene calls are TRBV5-1 and TRBJ2-7; D gene ambiguous. Germline V gives CDR1 SGHRS, CDR2 YFSETQ. Trimming pared 0 bases from V and 2 bases from J, leaving 9 bases between. This CDR3 is 14 amino acids long. CDR3 nucleotides: TGCGCCAGCAGCTTGGAACCGCCGGCCTACGAGCAGTACTTC. It is translated as CASSLEPPAYEQYF.

J is TRBJ2-2 and V is TRBV11-2, with 12 bases aligning to TRBD2. This CDR3 spans 19 amino acids. The germline V gene encodes CDR1 SGHAT and CDR2 FQNNGV. With 5 bases clipped from V and 5 bases from J, the junction kept 15 bases outside the gene matches. CDR3 amino acids: CASSPRALAGGPGTGELFF. For the CDR3, the DNA is TGTGCCAGCAGCCCAAGGGCGCTAGCGGGAGGGCCTGGAACCGGGGAGCTGTTTTTT.

This clone came up once. The chain recombines TRBV6-5 with TRBJ1-1; 7 nucleotides line up with TRBD1. The CDR3 is 14 residues long. Germline trimming cut 6 bases from V and 11 bases from J; bases unmatched to any gene: 15. The germline CDR1 and CDR2 sequences are MNHEY and SVGAGI. The CDR3 sequence is CASRPNRGEQAAFF. In DNA form, the CDR3 reads TGTGCCAGCAGACCTAACAGGGGAGAACAGGCGGCTTTCTTT.

The V gene is TRBV25-1, the J gene TRBJ2-7, with 8 bases aligning to TRBD1. This CDR3 spans 15 amino acids. Germline lookup yields CDR1 MGHDK and CDR2 SYGVNS. J gave up 0 bases and V 3 bases, and 4 bases lay outside the gene matches. The CDR3 region is CASSDFGTGSYEQYF. The DNA of the CDR3 is TGTGCCAGCAGTGACTTTGGGACAGGCTCCTACGAGCAGTACTTC.

The J gene is TRBJ2-1, the V gene TRBV28; D perhaps matches TRBD1 (6 bases). V was trimmed by 5 bases and J by 10 bases, leaving 21 bases between them. The CDR3 totals 15 residues. Germline-derived CDR1 and CDR2 are MDHEN and SYDVKM. CDR3 nucleotide sequence: TGTGCCAGCAGTACGCCCGGACAGACCTTTTTAGAGCAGTTCTTC. Protein product: CASSTPGQTFLEQFF.

The rearrangement joins TRBV7-9 to TRBJ2-7; 9 bases line up with TRBD2. Germline loops: CDR1 SEHNR, CDR2 FQNEAQ (reference sequence). CDR3 length equals 13 residues. V was clipped by 2 bases and J by 5 bases; unmatched bases: 1. The CDR3 DNA follows: TGTGCCAGCAGCTTAAGCGGGGGGAACGAGCAGTACTTC. It specifies CASSLSGGNEQYF.

This clone was seen only a few times. The chain links TRBV5-6 to TRBJ1-2; the match to TRBD1 covers 8 bases. Germline V CDR1 and CDR2: SGHDT, YYEEEE. The length of the CDR3 is 16 residues. The ends lost 0 bases at V and 4 bases at J; junction bases unmatched: 8. The CDR3 DNA sequence: TGTGCCAGCAGCTTGGCAGGGGGCGGGATTGTCTATGGCTACACCTTC. Translation gives CASSLAGGGIVYGYTF.

This clone was seen only once. The J gene is TRBJ1-1, the V gene TRBV6-5; a weak D match, TRBD1 (6 bases). This CDR3 contains 15 residues. Germline CDR1 and CDR2: MNHEY and SVGAGI. Trimming left V 5 bases short and J 6 bases short, with 19 bases between. In DNA form, the CDR3 reads TGTGCCAGCAGTACCGCGGGGGGGCGGAGGGCTGAAGCTTTCTTT. The encoded protein is CASSTAGGRRAEAFF.

This chain links TRBV5-5 with TRBJ2-7; TRBD1 agrees at 11 bases. The CDR3 consists of 16 residues. J was trimmed by 2 bases and V by 4 bases; bases with no gene match: 8. Germline CDR1 is SGHKS and CDR2 is YYEKEE (reference sequence). The CDR3 DNA reads TGTGCCAGCAGCGAAGCTCCGGGACAGGGGGCCTACGAGCAGTACTTC. Its translation is CASSEAPGQGAYEQYF.

The J gene is TRBJ1-5, the V gene TRBV19; 8 bases map to TRBD1. In germline, CDR1 is LNHDA, CDR2 SQIVND (reference sequence). The CDR3 is made up of 17 amino acids. The J segment lost 1 base and the V segment lost 3 bases, leaving 8 bases of the junction unmatched. The CDR3 sequence: CASSIPRQGKSNQPQHF. The DNA for the CDR3 is TGTGCCAGTAGTATCCCTCGACAGGGGAAAAGCAATCAGCCCCAGCATTTT.